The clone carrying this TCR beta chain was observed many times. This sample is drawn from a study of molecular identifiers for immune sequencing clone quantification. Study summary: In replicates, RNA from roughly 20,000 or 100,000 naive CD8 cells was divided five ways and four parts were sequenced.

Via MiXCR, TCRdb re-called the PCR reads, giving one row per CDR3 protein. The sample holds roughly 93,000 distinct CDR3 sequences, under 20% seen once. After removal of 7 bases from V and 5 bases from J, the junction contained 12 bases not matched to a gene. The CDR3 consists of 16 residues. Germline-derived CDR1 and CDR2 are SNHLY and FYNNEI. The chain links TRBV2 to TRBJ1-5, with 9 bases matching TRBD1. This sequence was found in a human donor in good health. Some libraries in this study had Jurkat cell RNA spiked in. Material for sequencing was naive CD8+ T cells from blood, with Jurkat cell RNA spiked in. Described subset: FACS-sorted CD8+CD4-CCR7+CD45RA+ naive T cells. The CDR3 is CASIDGSGTGHQPQHF. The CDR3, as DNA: TGTGCCAGCATTGACGGATCCGGGACAGGGCATCAGCCCCAGCATTTT.